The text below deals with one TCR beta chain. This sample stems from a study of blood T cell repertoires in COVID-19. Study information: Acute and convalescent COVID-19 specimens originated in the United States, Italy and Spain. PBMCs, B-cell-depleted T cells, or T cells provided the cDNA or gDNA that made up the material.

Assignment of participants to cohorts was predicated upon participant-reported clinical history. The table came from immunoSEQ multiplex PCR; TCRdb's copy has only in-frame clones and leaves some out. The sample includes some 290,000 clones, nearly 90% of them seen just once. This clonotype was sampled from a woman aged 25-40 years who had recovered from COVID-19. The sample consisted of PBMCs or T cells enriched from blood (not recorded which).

The CDR3 DNA reads as TGTGCCAGCAGTTCACCCTCGGGACAGGGGGCGGTCTATGGCTACACCTTC. Encoded protein: CASSSPSGQGAVYGYTF. J is TRBJ1-2 and V is TRBV28; the match to TRBD1 covers 12 bases. Germline CDR1 reads MDHEN; CDR2 reads SYDVKM. This CDR3 comprises 17 residues. V was pared by 4 bases and J by 4 bases, with 10 bases of the junction left unmatched.